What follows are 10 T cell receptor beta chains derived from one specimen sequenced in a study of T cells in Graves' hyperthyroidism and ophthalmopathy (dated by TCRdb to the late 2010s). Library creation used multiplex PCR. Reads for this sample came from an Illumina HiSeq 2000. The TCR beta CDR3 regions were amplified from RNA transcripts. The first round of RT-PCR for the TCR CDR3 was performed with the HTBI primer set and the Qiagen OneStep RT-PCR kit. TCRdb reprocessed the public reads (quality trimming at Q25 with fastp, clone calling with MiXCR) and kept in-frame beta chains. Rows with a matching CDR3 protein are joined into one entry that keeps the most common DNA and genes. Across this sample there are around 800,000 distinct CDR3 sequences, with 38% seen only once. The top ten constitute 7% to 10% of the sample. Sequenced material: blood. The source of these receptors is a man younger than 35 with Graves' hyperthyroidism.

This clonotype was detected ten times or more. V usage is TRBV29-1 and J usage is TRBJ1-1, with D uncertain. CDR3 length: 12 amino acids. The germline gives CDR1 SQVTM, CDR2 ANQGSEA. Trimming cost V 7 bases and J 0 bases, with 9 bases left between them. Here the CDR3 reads CSADPLNTEAFF. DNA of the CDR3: TGCAGCGCCGACCCACTGAACACTGAAGCTTTCTTT.

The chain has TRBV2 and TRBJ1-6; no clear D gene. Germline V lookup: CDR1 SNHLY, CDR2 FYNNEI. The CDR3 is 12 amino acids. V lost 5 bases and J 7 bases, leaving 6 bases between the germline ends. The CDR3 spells CASSNWNSPLHF. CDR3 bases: TGTGCCAGCAGTAACTGGAATTCACCCCTCCACTTT.

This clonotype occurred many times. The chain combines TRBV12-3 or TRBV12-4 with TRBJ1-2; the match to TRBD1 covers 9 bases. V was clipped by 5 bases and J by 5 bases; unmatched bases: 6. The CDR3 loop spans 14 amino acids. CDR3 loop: CASSTSGTGYGYTF. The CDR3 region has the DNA TGTGCCAGCAGTACCTCCGGGACAGGGTATGGCTACACCTTC.

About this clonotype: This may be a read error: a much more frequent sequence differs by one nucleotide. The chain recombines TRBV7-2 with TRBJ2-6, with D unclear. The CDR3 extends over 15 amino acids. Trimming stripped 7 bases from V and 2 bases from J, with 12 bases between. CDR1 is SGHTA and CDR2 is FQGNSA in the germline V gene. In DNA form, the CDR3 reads TGTGCCAGCAACGGAAGGGCTACTGGGGCCAACGTCCTGACTTTC. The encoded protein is CASNGRATGANVLTF.

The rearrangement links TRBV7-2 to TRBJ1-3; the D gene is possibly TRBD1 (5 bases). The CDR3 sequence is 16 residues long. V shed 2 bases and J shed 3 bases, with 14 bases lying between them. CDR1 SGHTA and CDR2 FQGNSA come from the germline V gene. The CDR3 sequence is CASSLRARVFGNTIYF. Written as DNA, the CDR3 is TGTGCCAGCAGCTTACGTGCCAGGGTGTTTGGAAACACCATATATTTT.

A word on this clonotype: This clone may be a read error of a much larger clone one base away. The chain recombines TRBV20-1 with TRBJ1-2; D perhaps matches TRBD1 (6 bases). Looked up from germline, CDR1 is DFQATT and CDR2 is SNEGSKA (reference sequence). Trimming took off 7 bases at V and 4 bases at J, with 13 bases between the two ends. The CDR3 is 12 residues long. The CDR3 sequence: CSVTQGSYGYTF. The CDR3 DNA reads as TGCAGTGTCACACAGGGTTCCTATGGCTACACCTTC.

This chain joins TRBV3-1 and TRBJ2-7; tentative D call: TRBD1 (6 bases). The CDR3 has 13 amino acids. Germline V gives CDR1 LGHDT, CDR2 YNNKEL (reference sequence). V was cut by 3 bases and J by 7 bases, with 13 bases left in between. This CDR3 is CASSQGATGEQYF. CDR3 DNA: TGTGCCAGCAGCCAGGGGGCTACCGGTGAGCAGTACTTC.

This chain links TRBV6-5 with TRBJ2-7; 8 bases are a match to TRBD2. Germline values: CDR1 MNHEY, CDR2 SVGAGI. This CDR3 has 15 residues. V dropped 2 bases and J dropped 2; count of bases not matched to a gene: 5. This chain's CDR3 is CASSYAGTRTYEQYF. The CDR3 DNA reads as TGTGCCAGCAGTTACGCCGGGACTAGAACCTACGAGCAGTACTTC.

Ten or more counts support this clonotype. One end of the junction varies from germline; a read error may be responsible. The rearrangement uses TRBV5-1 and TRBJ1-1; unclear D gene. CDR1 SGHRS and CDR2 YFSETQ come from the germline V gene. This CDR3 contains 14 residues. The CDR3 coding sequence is TGTGCCAGCAGCTTAGGAGGCGAGAACACTGAAGCTTTCTTT. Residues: CASSLGGENTEAFF.

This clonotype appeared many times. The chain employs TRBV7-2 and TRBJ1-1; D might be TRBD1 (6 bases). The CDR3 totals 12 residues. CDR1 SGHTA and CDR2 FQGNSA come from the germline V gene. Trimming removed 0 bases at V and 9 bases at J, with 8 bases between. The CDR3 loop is CASSLAQGKAFF. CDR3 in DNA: TGTGCCAGCAGCTTAGCACAGGGCAAAGCTTTCTTT.